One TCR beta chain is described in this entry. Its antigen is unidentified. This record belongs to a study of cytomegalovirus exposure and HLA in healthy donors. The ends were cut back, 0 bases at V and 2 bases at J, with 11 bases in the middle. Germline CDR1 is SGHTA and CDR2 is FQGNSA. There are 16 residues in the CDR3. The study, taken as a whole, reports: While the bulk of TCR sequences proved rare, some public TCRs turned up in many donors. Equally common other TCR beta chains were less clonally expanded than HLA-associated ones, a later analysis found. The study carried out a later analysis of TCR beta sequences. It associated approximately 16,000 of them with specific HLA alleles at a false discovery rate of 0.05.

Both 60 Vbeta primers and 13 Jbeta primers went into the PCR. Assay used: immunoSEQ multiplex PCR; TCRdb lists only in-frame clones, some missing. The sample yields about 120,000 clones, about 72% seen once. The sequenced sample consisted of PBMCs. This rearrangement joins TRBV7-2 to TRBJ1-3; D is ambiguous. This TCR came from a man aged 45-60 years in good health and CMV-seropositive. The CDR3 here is CASSLAGATTGNTIYF. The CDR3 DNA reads TGTGCCAGCAGCTTAGCTGGAGCCACCACTGGAAACACCATATATTTT.